These 29 T cell receptor beta chains were sequenced from one sample in a study of OX40 agonist ivuxolimab in advanced cancers. Clones were read by immunoSEQ multiplex PCR, and TCRdb kept only the in-frame ones, dropping some. This sample has about 75,000 clones, with roughly 84% found just once. The sample here was CD4+ or CD8+ T cells sorted from blood, taken in a trial of the OX40 agonist ivuxolimab. All receptors come from an adult with an advanced solid tumor such as melanoma, head and neck, liver or kidney cancer.

This chain joins TRBV28 and TRBJ1-2; D not certain. The CDR3 spans 16 residues. Germline V gene lookup returns CDR1 MDHEN and CDR2 SYDVKM. Deletions cut 2 bases from V and 5 bases from J, with 18 bases between. The CDR3: CASSLLLGPDRYGYTF. Here the CDR3 DNA reads TGTGCCAGCAGTTTACTACTTGGACCGGATCGATATGGCTACACCTTC.

This clone has more than one count but fewer than ten. V usage is TRBV11-2 and J usage is TRBJ2-2; 7 bases align to TRBD1. CDR1 is SGHAT and CDR2 is FQNNGV in the germline V gene. V shed 6 bases, J shed 3 bases, and the junction held 13 bases outside the gene matches. This CDR3 region has 17 residues. The chain's CDR3 is CASSLKQGRVDTGELFF. The DNA of the CDR3 is TGTGCCAGCAGTTTAAAACAGGGGCGGGTTGACACCGGGGAGCTGTTTTTT. Full variable domain (rest looked up from reference TRBV11-2 and TRBJ2-2): EAGVAQSPRYKIIEKRQSVAFWCNPISGHATLYWYQQILGQGPKLLIQFQNNGVVDDSQLPKDRFSAERLKGVDSTLKIQPAKLEDSAVYLCASSLKQGRVDTGELFFGEGSRLTVL.

The chain is built from TRBV6-5 and TRBJ2-7; D uncertain. The V gene lost 2 bases and the J gene lost 3 bases, with 11 bases spanning the gap. In germline, CDR1 is MNHEY, CDR2 SVGAGI. The CDR3 is 14 residues long. This CDR3 is CASSYTRAYYEQYF. CDR3 nucleotides: TGTGCCAGCAGTTACACTCGTGCCTACTACGAGCAGTACTTC.

The CDR3 loop reads CASSLLQGSSSYNEQFF. Here the CDR3 DNA reads TGCGCCAGCAGCTTGTTACAGGGGTCGAGCTCCTACAATGAGCAGTTCTTC. The rearrangement uses TRBV5-1 and TRBJ2-1; 7 bases match TRBD1. The V and J ends lost 1 base and 0 bases, in that order; junction bases with no gene match: 7. Germline values: CDR1 SGHRS, CDR2 YFSETQ. The CDR3 extends over 17 amino acids.

This chain uses TRBV7-9 with TRBJ2-1; D possibly uses TRBD1 or TRBD2 (5 bases each). Germline-derived CDR1 and CDR2 are SEHNR and FQNEAQ (reference sequence). The CDR3 runs to 13 residues. V was shortened by 5 bases and J by 7 bases, with 12 bases between the two germline ends. DNA for the CDR3: TGTGCCAGCAGCCGAGGGGCGGGTAATGAGCAGTTCTTC. Its translation is CASSRGAGNEQFF.

The chain joins TRBV27 to TRBJ1-5; 9 nucleotides line up with TRBD1. Germline-derived CDR1 and CDR2 are MNHEY and SMNVEV (reference sequence). The V and J ends lost 0 bases and 7 bases, in that order; junction bases with no gene match: 7. The CDR3 is made up of 16 amino acids. The CDR3: CASSLSWGQGGQPQHF. The CDR3 DNA reads as TGTGCCAGCAGTTTATCATGGGGACAGGGCGGGCAGCCCCAGCATTTT.

The rearrangement links TRBV4-1 to TRBJ1-5, with D perhaps matching TRBD1 (5 bases). The CDR3 totals 16 residues. Germline loops: CDR1 MGHRA, CDR2 YSYEKL. Trimming pared 1 base from V and 4 bases from J, leaving 14 bases between. CDR3 in amino acids: CASSQAQAVANQPQHF. The DNA for the CDR3 is TGCGCCAGCAGCCAAGCACAGGCAGTAGCTAATCAGCCCCAGCATTTT.

This clone came up a few times. CDR3 in amino acids: CASSLTVGAESTDTQYF. The CDR3 coding sequence is TGTGCCAGCAGCCTCACCGTGGGGGCGGAGAGCACAGATACGCAGTATTTT. The chain employs TRBV4-2 and TRBJ2-3, with TRBD1 as a possible D gene (6 bases). In germline, CDR1 is LGHNA, CDR2 YNFKEQ. This CDR3 has 17 amino acids. The V end lost 4 bases, the J end lost 0 bases, and 17 bases lay between the germline ends.

This chain links TRBV9 with TRBJ1-3; D ambiguous. Germline CDR1 SGDLS, CDR2 YYNGEE. Trimming left V 0 bases short and J 2 bases short, with 15 bases between. The CDR3 sequence is 17 residues long. Here the CDR3 reads CASSVAQVRSPGNTIYF. CDR3 DNA sequence: TGTGCCAGCAGCGTAGCCCAGGTTAGGTCACCTGGAAACACCATATATTTT. Using reference TRBV9 and TRBJ1-3 for the parts outside the CDR3, the full variable domain is DSGVTQTPKHLITATGQRVTLRCSPRSGDLSVYWYQQSLDQGLQFLIQYYNGEERAKGNILERFSAQQFPDLHSELNLSSLELGDSALYFCASSVAQVRSPGNTIYFGEGSWLTVV.

The chain carries TRBV5-4 and TRBJ2-7, with 10 positions matching TRBD2. This CDR3 comprises 16 residues. The germline V gene encodes CDR1 SGHNT and CDR2 YYREEE (reference sequence). Trimming took 2 bases from V and 1 from J; bases not matched to a gene: 6. The CDR3 sequence is CASSLAGGGNSYEQYF. The CDR3, as DNA: TGTGCCAGCAGCTTAGCGGGAGGGGGCAATTCCTACGAGCAGTACTTC.

This clone was recorded a few times. The V gene is TRBV2, the J gene TRBJ1-4, with D hard to call. Looked up from germline, CDR1 is SNHLY and CDR2 is FYNNEI. This CDR3 has 17 amino acids. V shed 8 bases and J shed 0 bases, with 19 bases lying between them. For the CDR3, the DNA is TGTGCCAGCTGTCGCCGGTACCCCAGAGCAACTAATGAAAAACTGTTTTTT. Translating gives CASCRRYPRATNEKLFF.

Only a few counts were recorded for this clone. The chain joins TRBV6-6 to TRBJ1-1; the D gene is possibly TRBD1 (6 bases). Trimming removed 11 bases from V and 4 bases from J, with 20 bases in between. Germline lookup yields CDR1 MNHNY and CDR2 SVGAGI (reference sequence). The CDR3 length is 14 residues. The CDR3 DNA follows: TGTGCCTCAACCAGAGGAGGGGGTATCACTGAAGCTTTCTTT. The encoded protein is CASTRGGGITEAFF.

CDR3 amino acids: CASSRMGGETQYF. DNA of the CDR3: TGTGCCAGCAGCCGTATGGGGGGAGAGACCCAGTACTTC. The J gene is TRBJ2-5, the V gene TRBV7-9; maybe TRBD2 (6 bases). The CDR3 length is 13 residues. V was shortened by 5 bases and J by 4 bases, with 11 bases between the two germline ends. The germline gives CDR1 SEHNR, CDR2 FQNEAQ (reference sequence).

This chain connects TRBV28 to TRBJ2-1, with 11 bases that match TRBD2. After removal of 5 bases from V and 1 base from J, the junction contained 1 base not matched to a gene. Germline V lookup: CDR1 MDHEN, CDR2 SYDVKM. This CDR3 has 15 residues. Here the CDR3 DNA reads TGTGCCAGCAGTGCTAGCGGGGGGTCCTACAATGAGCAGTTCTTC. Residues: CASSASGGSYNEQFF.

The chain is built from TRBV18 and TRBJ2-3; D might be TRBD2 (5 bases). The CDR3 sequence is 15 residues long. V lost 2 bases and J 0 bases, leaving 9 bases between the germline ends. The V gene's germline CDR1 is KGHSH and CDR2 LQKENI. CDR3: CASSPASLSTDTQYF. The CDR3 DNA reads as TGTGCCAGCTCACCAGCTAGCCTGAGCACAGATACGCAGTATTTT.

As for this clone: A read error may account for a junction end that differs from germline. Other DNA sequences from this sample encode an identical CDR3 as well. This chain connects TRBV18 to TRBJ2-5; D gene ambiguous. Per germline, CDR1 KGHSH and CDR2 LQKENI. This CDR3 has 11 residues. The chain's CDR3 is CASSPQETQYF. CDR3 DNA sequence: TGTGCCAGCTCTCCACAAGAGACCCAGTACTTC. The entire variable domain, with the rest obtained from reference TRBV18 and TRBJ2-5, is as follows: NAGVMQNPRHLVRRRGQEARLRCSPMKGHSHVYWYRQLPEEGLKFMVYLQKENIIDESGMPKERFSAEFPKEGPSILRIQQVVRGDSAAYFCASSPQETQYFGPGTRLLVL.

The chain carries TRBV15 and TRBJ2-3, with 7 bases identical to TRBD2. V gave up 3 bases and J gave up 2 bases; unmatched junction bases: 26. This CDR3 has 22 amino acids. CDR1 and CDR2 from the germline V gene are LNHNV and YYDKDF (reference sequence). The CDR3: CATSSGPYPGASGPLPTDTQYF. The DNA of the CDR3 is TGTGCCACCAGCAGCGGCCCCTACCCCGGGGCTAGCGGTCCACTCCCCACAGATACGCAGTATTTT.

This rearrangement joins TRBV19 to TRBJ1-5, with 7 bases identical to TRBD1. The CDR3 has 15 amino acids. Germline values: CDR1 LNHDA, CDR2 SQIVND (reference sequence). The junction had 12 bases not matched to a gene; V was cut back by 9 bases and J by 4 bases. The CDR3 coding sequence is TGTGCCAGCCTTTCCGGGACAGAGTCTAATCAGCCCCAGCATTTT. Residues: CASLSGTESNQPQHF.

With regard to this clone: Other DNA sequences in the sample encode the same CDR3. V gene TRBV6-5 combines with J gene TRBJ2-7, with a tentative D call TRBD1 (5 bases). The germline gives CDR1 MNHEY, CDR2 SVGAGI. The V and J ends lost 0 bases and 4 bases respectively, with 7 bases between them. This CDR3 region has 13 residues. In DNA form, the CDR3 reads TGTGCCAGCAGTTACTCGGGGCAGTACGAGCAGTACTTC. Amino acid sequence: CASSYSGQYEQYF.

V usage is TRBV2 and J usage is TRBJ2-7; TRBD1 might be the D (8 bases). This CDR3 is 14 amino acids long. Germline lookup yields CDR1 SNHLY and CDR2 FYNNEI. Trimming removed 4 bases at V and 7 bases at J, with 17 bases between. In DNA, the CDR3 is TGTGCCAGCAGTGCGCGGACAGGGCGGGGGGAGCAGTACTTC. Amino acids: CASSARTGRGEQYF. Full variable domain (outside the CDR3, taken from reference TRBV2 and TRBJ2-7): EPEVTQTPSHQVTQMGQEVILRCVPISNHLYFYWYRQILGQKVEFLVSFYNNEISEKSEIFDDQFSVERPDGSNFTLKIRSTKLEDSAMYFCASSARTGRGEQYFGPGTRLTVT.

The chain carries TRBV5-1 and TRBJ2-1, with D tentatively TRBD1 or TRBD2 (5 bases each). The CDR3 loop spans 15 amino acids. Germline values: CDR1 SGHRS, CDR2 YFSETQ. V gave up 2 bases and J gave up 6 bases, with 15 bases separating them. The CDR3 loop reads CASSFFGTASNEQFF. The CDR3 region has the DNA TGCGCCAGCAGCTTTTTTGGGACGGCTAGCAATGAGCAGTTCTTC.

The chain uses TRBV7-9 and TRBJ2-7, with 8 positions matching TRBD1. Trimming cost V 3 bases and J 4 bases; bases outside gene matches: 5. The CDR3 consists of 14 residues. Per the germline V gene, CDR1 is SEHNR and CDR2 is FQNEAQ (reference sequence). CDR3 nucleotide sequence: TGTGCCAGCAGCTTCGACAGGGGCCGGTACGAGCAGTACTTC. The encoded protein is CASSFDRGRYEQYF.

The chain is built from TRBV28 and TRBJ2-7, with 11 bases fitting TRBD2. Germline CDR1 and CDR2: MDHEN and SYDVKM. The CDR3 runs to 15 residues. With 2 bases clipped from V and 6 bases from J, the junction kept 6 bases outside the gene matches. In nucleotides, the CDR3 is TGTGCCAGCAGTTTAAAACTAGCGGGAGTAGGCGAGCAGTACTTC. This codes for CASSLKLAGVGEQYF.

The chain couples TRBV28 to TRBJ1-6; D gene ambiguous. Trimming took off 3 bases at V and 10 bases at J, with 7 bases between the two ends. The CDR3 sequence is 12 residues long. Germline lookup yields CDR1 MDHEN and CDR2 SYDVKM. The CDR3 nucleotides are TGTGCCAGCAGTTTCGAGATATCACCCCTCCACTTT. Residues: CASSFEISPLHF.

This clone was observed a few times. The chain couples TRBV15 to TRBJ2-1; D may correspond to TRBD1 or TRBD2 (5 bases each). V was cut by 0 bases and J by 0 bases, with 9 bases left in between. Germline loops: CDR1 LNHNV, CDR2 YYDKDF (reference sequence). The CDR3 contains 16 residues. The CDR3 bases are TGTGCCACCAGCAGAGATCCAGGGAGCTCCTACAATGAGCAGTTCTTC. Protein: CATSRDPGSSYNEQFF.

The chain carries TRBV10-1 and TRBJ1-1, with D maybe TRBD1 (5 bases). The V gene's germline CDR1 is WNHNN and CDR2 SYGVQD (reference sequence). This CDR3 is 13 amino acids long. Trimming removed 4 bases from V and 0 bases from J, with 6 bases in between. The CDR3 protein is CASSGQLNTEAFF. The CDR3 bases are TGCGCCAGCAGTGGACAGCTGAACACTGAAGCTTTCTTT.

The chain couples TRBV28 to TRBJ1-1; D may be TRBD1 (5 bases). V lost 4 bases to trimming and J lost 7 bases, with 19 bases between them. CDR3 length: 15 residues. The V gene's germline CDR1 is MDHEN and CDR2 SYDVKM. The CDR3 here is CASSSLTGRGVEAFF. The CDR3 region has the DNA TGTGCCAGCAGTTCCCTAACGGGGCGGGGGGTTGAAGCTTTCTTT.

The chain is built from TRBV6-5 and TRBJ1-2; D not certain. Per the germline V gene, CDR1 is MNHEY and CDR2 is SVGAGI. The ends were cut back, 5 bases at V and 4 bases at J, with 11 bases in the middle. The CDR3 contains 13 residues. Written as DNA, the CDR3 is TGTGCCAGCAGTCAGACGGGAGTCTATGGCTACACCTTC. Amino acid sequence: CASSQTGVYGYTF.

The chain recombines TRBV2 with TRBJ2-1; TRBD1 might be the D (7 bases). Trimming cost V 7 bases and J 4 bases, with 14 bases left between them. CDR1 and CDR2 from the germline V gene are SNHLY and FYNNEI. The CDR3 is made up of 14 amino acids. CDR3 nucleotide sequence: TGTGCCAGCAAATGGAGGGACAGATACAATGAGCAGTTCTTC. It codes for CASKWRDRYNEQFF. The full variable domain, completed using reference TRBV2 and TRBJ2-1, is EPEVTQTPSHQVTQMGQEVILRCVPISNHLYFYWYRQILGQKVEFLVSFYNNEISEKSEIFDDQFSVERPDGSNFTLKIRSTKLEDSAMYFCASKWRDRYNEQFFGPGTRLTVL.